These 15 T cell receptor beta chains share one sample of origin, sequenced in a study of blood T cell repertoires in COVID-19 (TCRdb year 2020). Library preparation employed the immunoSEQ multiplex PCR assay. This is the immuneACCESS table as TCRdb keeps it, with only in-frame sequences that have V and J called. A part of the clones is gone; compared with another copy, unresolved V genes explain less than half, and the rest is unexplained. The sample table records fewer than 70,000 clones; about 82% of these occur just once. Less than 30% of the sample belongs to the ten largest clones. Sequences were obtained from peripheral blood. Receptors were obtained from a man over 45 with acute or convalescent COVID-19.

The CDR3 nucleotides are TGCGCCAGCAGCCAAGCAATTAGCACAGATACGCAGTATTTT. This gives the protein CASSQAISTDTQYF. The chain is built from TRBV4-1 and TRBJ2-3; D uncertain. The V gene lost 1 base and the J gene lost 0 bases, with 5 bases spanning the gap. This CDR3 region has 14 residues. Germline-derived CDR1 and CDR2 are MGHRA and YSYEKL.

The CDR3 protein is CASSSLGRDVEQFF. DNA of the CDR3: TGTGCCAGCTCGTCACTGGGGCGCGACGTTGAGCAGTTCTTC. The chain carries TRBV18 and TRBJ2-1; perhaps TRBD1 as D (5 bases). Germline values: CDR1 KGHSH, CDR2 LQKENI. The ends were cut back, 6 bases at V and 9 bases at J, with 18 bases in the middle. The CDR3 is 14 amino acids.

J is TRBJ1-4 and V is TRBV19; D may be TRBD1 (6 bases). This CDR3 has 15 residues. Between the trimmed V and J ends, which lost 9 bases and 8 bases, there was a span of 22 bases. Per germline, CDR1 LNHDA and CDR2 SQIVND (reference sequence). The CDR3 loop is CARSGGQSMGEKLFF. The CDR3 DNA reads TGTGCCAGAAGCGGAGGACAGTCGATGGGGGAAAAACTGTTTTTT.

This chain joins TRBV6-5 and TRBJ2-1; D is perhaps TRBD1 (6 bases). Per germline, CDR1 MNHEY and CDR2 SVGAGI. V shed 0 bases and J shed 5 bases, with 11 bases lying between them. The CDR3 has 15 residues. CDR3 region: CASSYSKQGHNEQFF. The CDR3 DNA reads as TGTGCCAGCAGTTACTCGAAACAGGGCCACAATGAGCAGTTCTTC.

CDR3 residues: CASSLSNSHEQYF. The CDR3 DNA reads as TGTGCCAGCAGCTTAAGTAACAGCCACGAGCAGTACTTC. The chain links TRBV7-9 to TRBJ2-7, with no clear D. The CDR3 length is 13 residues. V lost 2 bases and J lost 5, with 10 bases in between. Per the germline V gene, CDR1 is SEHNR and CDR2 is FQNEAQ (reference sequence).

The rearrangement joins TRBV27 to TRBJ2-3; D gene ambiguous. The V and J ends lost 6 bases and 1 base respectively, with 8 bases between them. The germline gives CDR1 MNHEY, CDR2 SMNVEV (reference sequence). This CDR3 spans 13 amino acids. CDR3 sequence reads: CASRAYRTDTQYF. CDR3 sequence (DNA): TGTGCCAGCAGGGCATACCGCACAGATACGCAGTATTTT.

The V gene is TRBV15, the J gene TRBJ2-1; no firm D call. The CDR3 consists of 16 residues. V was clipped by 5 bases and J by 1 base, with 15 bases between them. Germline CDR1 and CDR2: LNHNV and YYDKDF (reference sequence). The CDR3 sequence is CATSGGTEISYNEQFF. The CDR3 nucleotides read TGTGCCACCAGCGGTGGCACAGAAATTTCCTACAATGAGCAGTTCTTC. The variable domain in full, with the rest retrieved from reference TRBV15 and TRBJ2-1, is DAMVIQNPRYQVTQFGKPVTLSCSQTLNHNVMYWYQQKSSQAPKLLFHYYDKDFNNEADTPDNFQSRRPNTSFCFLDIRSPGLGDTAMYLCATSGGTEISYNEQFFGPGTRLTVL.

This chain joins TRBV19 and TRBJ1-2; D perhaps matches TRBD1 (5 bases). The germline V and J ends were trimmed by 5 bases and 2 bases, with 12 bases remaining between them. CDR1 is LNHDA and CDR2 is SQIVND in the germline V gene (reference sequence). This CDR3 has 14 residues. The CDR3 spells CASSLQTDNYGYTF. CDR3 coding DNA: TGTGCCAGTAGTTTACAGACAGACAACTATGGCTACACCTTC.

The V call is TRBV5-1, the J call TRBJ2-3; the D gene is possibly TRBD2 (6 bases). Germline V lookup: CDR1 SGHRS, CDR2 YFSETQ. The CDR3 is 16 amino acids. Between the trimmed V and J ends, which lost 1 base and 0 bases, there was a span of 12 bases. CDR3 sequence (DNA): TGCGCCAGCAGCTTGTCCCCCGGGGGAAGCACAGATACGCAGTATTTT. Translation gives CASSLSPGGSTDTQYF.

Only one count was recorded for this clone. This chain connects TRBV5-6 to TRBJ1-2, with a possible D match to TRBD1 (5 bases). The CDR3 extends over 16 amino acids. Germline V lookup: CDR1 SGHDT, CDR2 YYEEEE. Trimming took 3 bases from V and 3 from J, leaving 18 bases between them. Here the CDR3 reads CASSWSPATVYYGYTF. The CDR3 DNA follows: TGTGCCAGCAGCTGGTCCCCGGCGACAGTTTACTATGGCTACACCTTC.

This chain uses TRBV30 with TRBJ2-5; 7 nucleotides match TRBD1. CDR1 and CDR2 from the germline V gene are GTSNPN and SVGIG (reference sequence). The CDR3 runs 15 residues. The V segment lost 2 bases and the J segment 5 bases; nucleotides outside the gene matches: 11. The CDR3 coding sequence is TGTGCCTGGAGTCGTCCCGGGACAGCCCGGGAGACCCAGTACTTC. Amino acid sequence: CAWSRPGTARETQYF.

V gene TRBV9 combines with J gene TRBJ1-1; D unresolved. There are 13 residues in the CDR3. The ends were cut back, 0 bases at V and 3 bases at J, with 6 bases in the middle. Germline V gives CDR1 SGDLS, CDR2 YYNGEE. The CDR3 region is CASSVGGDTEAFF. The CDR3 DNA reads as TGTGCCAGCAGCGTAGGTGGAGACACTGAAGCTTTCTTT.

This clone was seen just once. The V gene is TRBV29-1, the J gene TRBJ2-2; 10 nucleotides align to TRBD1. The V gene's germline CDR1 is SQVTM and CDR2 ANQGSEA. J gave up 5 bases and V 6 bases, and 9 bases lay outside the gene matches. This CDR3 is built from 15 residues. As DNA, the CDR3 is TGCAGCGTAGAACCAACGGACAGGGGGACCGGGGAGCTGTTTTTT. This gives the protein CSVEPTDRGTGELFF.

This clone is a singleton in its sample. CDR3 sequence reads: CASSDLGQGAEAFF. For the CDR3, the DNA is TGTGCCAGCAGTGATCTGGGACAGGGGGCTGAAGCTTTCTTT. The chain couples TRBV2 to TRBJ1-1; the match to TRBD1 covers 11 bases. With V trimmed by 3 bases and J by 6 bases, 3 bases remained unmatched. CDR1 is SNHLY and CDR2 is FYNNEI in the germline V gene. This CDR3 has 14 residues. Variable domain in full (rest from reference TRBV2 and TRBJ1-1): EPEVTQTPSHQVTQMGQEVILRCVPISNHLYFYWYRQILGQKVEFLVSFYNNEISEKSEIFDDQFSVERPDGSNFTLKIRSTKLEDSAMYFCASSDLGQGAEAFFGQGTRLTVV.

The chain's CDR3 is CASRGQETQYF. The CDR3 region has the DNA TGTGCCAGTAGAGGACAGGAGACCCAGTACTTC. This rearrangement joins TRBV19 to TRBJ2-5; tentatively, D is TRBD1 (6 bases). This CDR3 is 11 amino acids long. In germline, CDR1 is LNHDA, CDR2 SQIVND (reference sequence). Trimming pared 6 bases from V and 5 bases from J, leaving 7 bases between.